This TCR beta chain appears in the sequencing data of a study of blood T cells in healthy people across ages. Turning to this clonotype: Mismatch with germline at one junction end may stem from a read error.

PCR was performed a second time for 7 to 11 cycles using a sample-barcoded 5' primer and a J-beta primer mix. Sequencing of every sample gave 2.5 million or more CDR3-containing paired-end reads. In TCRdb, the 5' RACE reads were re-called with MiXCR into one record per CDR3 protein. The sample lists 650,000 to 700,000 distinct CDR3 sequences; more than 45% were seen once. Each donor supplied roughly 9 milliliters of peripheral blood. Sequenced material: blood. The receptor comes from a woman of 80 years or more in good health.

CDR3 sequence (DNA): TGTGCCAGCAGTACAAGGACACAGGGGTCCAGCAATCAGCCCCAGCCTTTT. Its protein product is CASSTRTQGSSNQPQPF. J is TRBJ1-5 and V is TRBV28; the match to TRBD1 covers 7 bases. The CDR3 runs to 17 residues. The germline V gene encodes CDR1 MDHEN and CDR2 SYDVKM.